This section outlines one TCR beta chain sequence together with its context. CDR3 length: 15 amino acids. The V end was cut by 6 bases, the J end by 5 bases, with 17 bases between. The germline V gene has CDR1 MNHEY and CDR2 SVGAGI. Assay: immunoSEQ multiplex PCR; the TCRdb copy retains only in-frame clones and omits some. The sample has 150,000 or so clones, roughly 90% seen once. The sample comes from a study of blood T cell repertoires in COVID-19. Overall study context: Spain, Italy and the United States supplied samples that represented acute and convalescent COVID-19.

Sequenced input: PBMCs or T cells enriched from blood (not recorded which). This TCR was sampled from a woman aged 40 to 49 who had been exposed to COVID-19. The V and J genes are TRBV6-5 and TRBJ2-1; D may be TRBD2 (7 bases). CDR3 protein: CASSDAGAPNNEQFF. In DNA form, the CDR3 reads TGTGCCAGCAGCGACGCGGGGGCCCCCAACAATGAGCAGTTCTTC.